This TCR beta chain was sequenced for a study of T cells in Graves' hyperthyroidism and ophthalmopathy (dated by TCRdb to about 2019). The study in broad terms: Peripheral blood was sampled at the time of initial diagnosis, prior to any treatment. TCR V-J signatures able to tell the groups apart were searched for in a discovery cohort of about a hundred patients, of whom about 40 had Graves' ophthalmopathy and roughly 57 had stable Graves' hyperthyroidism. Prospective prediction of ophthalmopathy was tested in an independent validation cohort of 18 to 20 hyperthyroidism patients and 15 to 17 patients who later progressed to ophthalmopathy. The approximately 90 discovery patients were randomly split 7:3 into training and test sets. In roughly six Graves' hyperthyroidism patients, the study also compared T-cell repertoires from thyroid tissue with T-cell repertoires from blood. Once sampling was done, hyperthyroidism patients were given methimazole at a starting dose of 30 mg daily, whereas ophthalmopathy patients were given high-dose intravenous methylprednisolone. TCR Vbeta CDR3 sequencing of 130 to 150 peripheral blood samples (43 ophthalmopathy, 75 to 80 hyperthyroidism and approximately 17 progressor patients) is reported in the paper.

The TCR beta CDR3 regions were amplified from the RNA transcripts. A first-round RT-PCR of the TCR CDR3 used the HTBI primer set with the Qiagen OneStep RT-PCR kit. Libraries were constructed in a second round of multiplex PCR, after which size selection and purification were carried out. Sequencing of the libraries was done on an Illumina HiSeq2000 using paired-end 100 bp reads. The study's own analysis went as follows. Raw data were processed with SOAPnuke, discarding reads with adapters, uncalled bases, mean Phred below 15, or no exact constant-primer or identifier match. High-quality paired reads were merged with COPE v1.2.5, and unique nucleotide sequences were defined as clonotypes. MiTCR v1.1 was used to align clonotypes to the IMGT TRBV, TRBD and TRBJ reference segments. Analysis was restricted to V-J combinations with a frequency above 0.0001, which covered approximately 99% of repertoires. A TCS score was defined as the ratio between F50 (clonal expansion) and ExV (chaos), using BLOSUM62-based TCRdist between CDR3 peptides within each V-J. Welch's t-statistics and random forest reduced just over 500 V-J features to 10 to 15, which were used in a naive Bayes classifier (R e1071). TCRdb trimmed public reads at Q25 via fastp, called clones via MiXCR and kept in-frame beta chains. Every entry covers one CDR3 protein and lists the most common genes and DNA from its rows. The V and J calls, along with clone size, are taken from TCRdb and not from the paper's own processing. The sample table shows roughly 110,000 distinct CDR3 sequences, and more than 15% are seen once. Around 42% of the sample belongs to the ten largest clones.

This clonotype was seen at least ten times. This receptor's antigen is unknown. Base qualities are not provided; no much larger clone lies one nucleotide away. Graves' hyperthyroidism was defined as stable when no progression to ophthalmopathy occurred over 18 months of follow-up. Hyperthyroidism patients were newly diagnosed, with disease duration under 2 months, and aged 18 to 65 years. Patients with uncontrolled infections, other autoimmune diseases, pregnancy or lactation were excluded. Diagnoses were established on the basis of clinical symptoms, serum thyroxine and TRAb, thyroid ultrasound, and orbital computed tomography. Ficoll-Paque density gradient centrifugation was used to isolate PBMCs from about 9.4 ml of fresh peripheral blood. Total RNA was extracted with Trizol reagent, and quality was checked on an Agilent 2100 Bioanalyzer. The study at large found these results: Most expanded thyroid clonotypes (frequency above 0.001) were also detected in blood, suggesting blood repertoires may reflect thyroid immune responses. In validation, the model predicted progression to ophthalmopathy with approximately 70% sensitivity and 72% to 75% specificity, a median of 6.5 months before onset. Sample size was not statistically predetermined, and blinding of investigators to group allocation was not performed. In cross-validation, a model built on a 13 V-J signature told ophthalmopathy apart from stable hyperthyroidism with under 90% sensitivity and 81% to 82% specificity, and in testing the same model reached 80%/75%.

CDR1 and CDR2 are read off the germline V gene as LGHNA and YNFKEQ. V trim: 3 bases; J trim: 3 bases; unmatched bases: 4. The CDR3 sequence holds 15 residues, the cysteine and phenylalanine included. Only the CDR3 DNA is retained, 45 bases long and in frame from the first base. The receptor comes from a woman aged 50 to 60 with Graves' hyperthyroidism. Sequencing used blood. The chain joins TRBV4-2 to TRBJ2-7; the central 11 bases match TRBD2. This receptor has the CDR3 CASSHEGLAGYEQYF. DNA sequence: TGTGCCAGCAGCCACGAAGGACTAGCGGGCTACGAGCAGTACTTC.